Shown below are 21 T cell receptor beta chains from a single sample sequenced in a study of T cell responses to AZD1222 COVID-19 vaccine. Using immunoSEQ multiplex PCR, the repertoire was profiled, and TCRdb retains in-frame clones only, with some absent. The sample lists more than 130,000 clones, over 75% occurring once. The sample consisted of peripheral blood, taken on day 0 of AZD1222 vaccination. The receptors were sampled from an adult in good health.

This clone was observed a handful of times. The rearrangement uses TRBV19 and TRBJ1-1; 10 nucleotides line up with TRBD1. CDR3 length: 17 amino acids. Germline-derived CDR1 and CDR2 are LNHDA and SQIVND (reference sequence). With V trimmed by 3 bases and J by 0 bases, 7 bases remained unmatched. The CDR3 reads CASSIQGQGIMNTEAFF. The CDR3 region has the DNA TGTGCCAGTAGTATCCAGGGACAGGGGATCATGAACACTGAAGCTTTCTTT.

The sample holds a few counts of this clone. The V and J genes are TRBV6-4 and TRBJ2-3; tentative D call: TRBD2 (6 bases). Germline V CDR1 and CDR2: MRHNA, SNTAGT. Trimming shortened V by 2 bases and J by 12 bases, and 12 bases separated the two germline ends. CDR3 size: 12 residues. CDR3 DNA: TGTGCCAGCAGTGACGTGGCGGGGAGACAGTATTTT. This gives the protein CASSDVAGRQYF.

This clone showed up just once. The chain joins TRBV2 to TRBJ1-4; no clear D gene. This CDR3 is built from 14 residues. V was trimmed by 7 bases and J by 0 bases, leaving 9 bases between them. Per germline, CDR1 SNHLY and CDR2 FYNNEI. The CDR3 region is CASTRLSTNEKLFF. In nucleotides, the CDR3 is TGTGCCAGCACCCGGTTATCAACTAATGAAAAACTGTTTTTT.

The chain employs TRBV9 and TRBJ1-2, with 7 bases matching TRBD1. The V gene end was trimmed by 0 bases and the J gene end by 8 bases; junction bases not matched to a gene: 13. Germline CDR1 is SGDLS and CDR2 is YYNGEE. CDR3 length equals 16 residues. This chain's CDR3 is CASSVVPGRGQYGYTF. The CDR3 region has the DNA TGTGCCAGCAGCGTAGTCCCGGGAAGGGGGCAGTACGGCTACACCTTC.

The chain joins TRBV19 to TRBJ1-2, with a tentative D call TRBD1 (5 bases). CDR3 length equals 12 residues. The germline gives CDR1 LNHDA, CDR2 SQIVND (reference sequence). Trimming removed 9 bases at V and 8 bases at J, with 16 bases between. The CDR3 loop is CARGYGTLGYTF. The DNA for the CDR3 is TGTGCCAGAGGGTATGGGACTCTCGGCTACACCTTC.

For this clone: At the DNA level, this CDR3 is encoded by other sequences in the same sample as well. The chain employs TRBV6-5 and TRBJ1-6; tentatively, D is TRBD1 (6 bases). Trimming cost V 1 base and J 7 bases, with 8 bases left between them. This CDR3 contains 14 residues. Germline V gene lookup returns CDR1 MNHEY and CDR2 SVGAGI. The CDR3, as DNA: TGTGCCAGCAGTTACTTACAGGGAAATTCACCCCTCCACTTT. It translates to CASSYLQGNSPLHF.

As for this clone: A read error may produce the germline difference seen at one junction end. The chain combines TRBV7-7 with TRBJ2-1; 11 bases are shared with TRBD2. Germline V gene sequence: CDR1 SSHAT, CDR2 FNYEAQ (reference sequence). The CDR3 length is 14 residues. Written as DNA, the CDR3 is TGTGCTAGCAGCCCCACCTTTAGCGGGAGGGTCCAGTTCTTC. The encoded protein is CASSPTFSGRVQFF.

The gene calls are TRBV6-5 and TRBJ1-5, with 10 bases fitting TRBD1. V gave up 8 bases and J gave up 6 bases; unmatched junction bases: 4. From germline, CDR1 is MNHEY and CDR2 SVGAGI. The CDR3 extends over 13 amino acids. This chain's CDR3 is CASGTGDAQPQHF. DNA for the CDR3: TGTGCCAGCGGGACAGGGGATGCTCAGCCCCAGCATTTT.

V usage is TRBV6-5 and J usage is TRBJ1-1; the D is unclear. The CDR3 length is 15 residues. From germline, CDR1 is MNHEY and CDR2 SVGAGI. V lost 6 bases and J lost 4, with 18 bases in between. The CDR3 region has the DNA TGTGCCAGCAGGCCCCCGACCGGGTGGGGCACTGAAGCTTTCTTT. Translated: CASRPPTGWGTEAFF.

The chain combines TRBV5-1 with TRBJ2-1, with a tentative D call TRBD1 (6 bases). V was clipped by 4 bases and J by 1 base, with 12 bases between them. This CDR3 is built from 15 residues. Germline CDR1 reads SGHRS; CDR2 reads YFSETQ. Here the CDR3 DNA reads TGCGCCAGCAGCCCACGACAGGCTTCCTACAATGAGCAGTTCTTC. Translating gives CASSPRQASYNEQFF.

A single count supports this clone. The V call is TRBV9, the J call TRBJ2-1; 8 nucleotides match TRBD2. CDR3 length equals 15 residues. V lost 1 base, J lost 9 bases, and 9 bases stayed unmatched. Germline CDR1 reads SGDLS; CDR2 reads YYNGEE. In DNA form, the CDR3 reads TGTGCCAGCAGCGTACTGGCGGGAGGAGAGGGTGAGCAGTTCTTC. Translation: CASSVLAGGEGEQFF.

The chain has TRBV10-3 and TRBJ1-4; D is ambiguous. CDR3 length: 16 residues. Trimming took 5 bases from V and 5 from J, leaving 18 bases between them. Germline V lookup: CDR1 ENHRY, CDR2 SYGVKD. The CDR3 DNA follows: TGTGCCATCAGTACCTTGGCTGGGGATGAGAATGAAAAACTGTTTTTT. Protein: CAISTLAGDENEKLFF.

This chain links TRBV5-1 with TRBJ2-5; 7 positions agree with TRBD2. After removal of 1 base from V and 1 base from J, the junction contained 1 base not matched to a gene. Germline lookup yields CDR1 SGHRS and CDR2 YFSETQ. This CDR3 has 14 residues. In DNA form, the CDR3 reads TGCGCCAGCAGCTTGACTAGCGTCCAAGAGACCCAGTACTTC. Translation: CASSLTSVQETQYF.

A single count supports this clone. The chain carries TRBV3-1 (or the pseudogene TRBV3-2) and TRBJ1-2; TRBD1 aligns across 7 bases. The CDR3 runs 12 residues. V shed 3 bases and J 8 bases; nucleotides not matched to a gene: 3. Per germline, CDR1 LGHDT and CDR2 YNNKEL (reference sequence). The DNA of the CDR3 is TGTGCCAGCAGCCAGACAGGGATCGGCTACACCTTC. It specifies CASSQTGIGYTF.

This clone has more than one count but fewer than ten. This CDR3 is CASSLTSGAYEQYF. In DNA form, the CDR3 reads TGTGCCAGCAGCTTAACTAGTGGCGCCTACGAGCAGTACTTC. This rearrangement joins TRBV14 to TRBJ2-7; weak D call: TRBD2 (5 bases). The CDR3 has 14 amino acids. V shed 5 bases and J shed 2 bases, with 13 bases lying between them. Germline V gene sequence: CDR1 SGHDN, CDR2 FVKESK.

The gene calls are TRBV29-1 and TRBJ1-1; D is ambiguous. The V gene lost 5 bases and the J gene lost 1 base, with 11 bases spanning the gap. CDR1 and CDR2 (germline): SQVTM, ANQGSEA. This CDR3 region has 13 residues. The DNA of the CDR3 is TGCAGCGTTTCTGAGGGTGAGAACACTGAAGCTTTCTTT. As protein: CSVSEGENTEAFF. Combining the CDR3 with reference TRBV29-1 and TRBJ1-1 gives the whole variable domain SAVISQKPSRDICQRGTSLTIQCQVDSQVTMMFWYRQQPGQSLTLIATANQGSEATYESGFVIDKFPISRPNLTFSTLTVSNMSPEDSSIYLCSVSEGENTEAFFGQGTRLTVV.

The J gene is TRBJ1-3, the V gene TRBV5-1; possibly TRBD1 for D (6 bases). The CDR3 loop spans 16 amino acids. Trimming pared 0 bases from V and 4 bases from J, leaving 14 bases between. Per the germline V gene, CDR1 is SGHRS and CDR2 is YFSETQ. The CDR3 sequence is CASSLVSGVAGNTIYF. CDR3 coding DNA: TGCGCCAGCAGCTTGGTATCAGGGGTCGCCGGAAACACCATATATTTT.

The chain couples TRBV10-3 to TRBJ1-5, with D hard to call. The V end lost 3 bases, the J end lost 1 base, and 4 bases lay between the germline ends. Germline loops: CDR1 ENHRY, CDR2 SYGVKD. The CDR3 has 13 amino acids. The CDR3 spells CAISDTSNQPQHF. DNA of the CDR3: TGTGCCATCAGTGATACGAGCAATCAGCCCCAGCATTTT.

V gene TRBV7-2 combines with J gene TRBJ2-7, with 9 bases identical to TRBD1. J gave up 6 bases and V 0 bases, and 6 bases lay outside the gene matches. Germline values: CDR1 SGHTA, CDR2 FQGNSA. The CDR3 is made up of 15 amino acids. CDR3 nucleotides: TGTGCCAGCAGCTTAGCAACAGGGGGCACGGGCGAGCAGTACTTC. Its protein is CASSLATGGTGEQYF.

The J gene is TRBJ1-5, the V gene TRBV7-8; no clear D. Trimming stripped 1 base from V and 3 bases from J, with 10 bases between. This CDR3 contains 15 residues. Looked up from germline, CDR1 is SGHVS and CDR2 is FQNEAQ. CDR3 loop: CASSLVANPNQPQHF. The CDR3 DNA reads as TGTGCCAGCAGCTTAGTAGCGAACCCCAATCAGCCCCAGCATTTT. Variable domain in full (rest from reference TRBV7-8 and TRBJ1-5): GAGVSQSPRYKVAKRGQDVALRCDPISGHVSLFWYQQALGQGPEFLTYFQNEAQLDKSGLPSDRFFAERPEGSVSTLKIQRTQQEDSAVYLCASSLVANPNQPQHFGDGTRLSIL.

This clone showed up just a few times. Sequence at one end of the junction differs from germline and may be a read error. V usage is TRBV7-8 and J usage is TRBJ2-1; TRBD2 is a possible D gene (5 bases). Germline V lookup: CDR1 SGHVS, CDR2 FQNEAQ. This CDR3 is built from 14 residues. The CDR3 is CASSLVALYKEQFF. The CDR3 DNA reads TGTGCCAGCAGCTTAGTAGCGTTGTACAAGGAGCAGTTCTTC.